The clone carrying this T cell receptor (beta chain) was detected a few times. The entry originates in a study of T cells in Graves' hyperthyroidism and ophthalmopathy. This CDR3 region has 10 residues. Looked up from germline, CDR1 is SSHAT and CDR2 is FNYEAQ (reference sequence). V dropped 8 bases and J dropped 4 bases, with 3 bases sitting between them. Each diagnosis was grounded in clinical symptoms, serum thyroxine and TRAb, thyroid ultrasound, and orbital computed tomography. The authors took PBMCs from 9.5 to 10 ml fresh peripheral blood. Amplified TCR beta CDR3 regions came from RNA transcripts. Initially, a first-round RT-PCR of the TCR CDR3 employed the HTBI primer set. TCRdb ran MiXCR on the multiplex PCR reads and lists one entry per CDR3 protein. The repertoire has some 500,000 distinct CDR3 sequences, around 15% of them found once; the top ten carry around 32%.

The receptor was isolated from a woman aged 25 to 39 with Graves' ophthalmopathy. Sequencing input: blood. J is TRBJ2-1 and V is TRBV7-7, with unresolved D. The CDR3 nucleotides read TGTGCCAGCCCATACAATGAGCAGTTCTTC. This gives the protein CASPYNEQFF.